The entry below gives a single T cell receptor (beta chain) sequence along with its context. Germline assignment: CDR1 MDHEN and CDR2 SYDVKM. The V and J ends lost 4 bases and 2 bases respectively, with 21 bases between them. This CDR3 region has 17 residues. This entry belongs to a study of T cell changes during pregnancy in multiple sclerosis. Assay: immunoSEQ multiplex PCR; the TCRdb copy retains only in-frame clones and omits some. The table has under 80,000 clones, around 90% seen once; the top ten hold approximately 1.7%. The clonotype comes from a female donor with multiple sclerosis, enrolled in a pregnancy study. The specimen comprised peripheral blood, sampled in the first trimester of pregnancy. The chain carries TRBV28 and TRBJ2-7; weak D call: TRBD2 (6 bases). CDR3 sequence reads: CASSSPWGEAHTYEQYF. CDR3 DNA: TGTGCCAGCAGTTCCCCGTGGGGGGAAGCACATACCTACGAGCAGTACTTC. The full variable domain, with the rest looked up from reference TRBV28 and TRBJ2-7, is DVKVTQSSRYLVKRTGEKVFLECVQDMDHENMFWYRQDPGLGLRLIYFSYDVKMKEKGDIPEGYSVSREKKERFSLILESASTNQTSMYLCASSSPWGEAHTYEQYFGPGTRLTVT.